This TCR beta chain was obtained from a study of T cell responses to AZD1222 COVID-19 vaccine. Points from the study as a whole: Targets within unmutated variant regions were reportedly found for nearly half of spike-specific TCRs.

V lost 5 bases and J 14 bases, leaving 14 bases between the germline ends. CDR1 is SGHTA and CDR2 is FQGNSA in the germline V gene. CDR3 length equals 11 residues. As for this clone: The antigen remains undetermined.

Sequencing was performed with immunoSEQ multiplex PCR; in TCRdb, only in-frame clones are kept and a portion is missing. This table has about 120,000 clones, roughly 91% appearing once. The receptor's source is an adult who received the AZD1222 COVID-19 vaccine. This specimen consisted of peripheral blood, obtained 28 days after the second AZD1222 dose. The J gene is TRBJ2-3, the V gene TRBV7-2; possibly TRBD1 for D (6 bases). The CDR3 region has the DNA TGTGCCAGCAGCACAGGGTGGGAATGGTATTTT. Amino acids: CASSTGWEWYF. Using reference TRBV7-2 and TRBJ2-3 for the parts outside the CDR3, the full variable domain is GAGVSQSPSNKVTEKGKDVELRCDPISGHTALYWYRQSLGQGLEFLIYFQGNSAPDKSGLPSDRFSAERTGGSVSTLTIQRTQQEDSAVYLCASSTGWEWYFGPGTRLTVL.